This T cell receptor (beta chain) was sequenced in a study of blood T cells in healthy people across ages. Germline CDR1 is LGHNA and CDR2 is YNFKEQ. The CDR3 totals 15 residues. Using a J-beta primer mix together with a sample-barcoded 5' primer, a second PCR was run for about 7 to 12 cycles. One entry per CDR3 protein, called by TCRdb with MiXCR from the 5' RACE reads. The sample yields 2 million or so distinct CDR3 sequences, roughly 50% seen once. Sequences were obtained from blood. The rearrangement uses TRBV4-2 and TRBJ2-7; no reliable D call. The J call may be faulty, since TRBJ2-5 better matches the DNA end. The clonotype was recovered from a woman aged 40 to 50 in good health. The CDR3 loop reads CASSQGYTPQETQYF. The CDR3 nucleotides are TGTGCCAGCAGCCAAGGTTACACGCCTCAAGAGACCCAGTACTTC.